The present T cell receptor beta chain was sequenced within a study of beta chain features in type 1 diabetes. Every bit of the isolated RNA underwent reverse transcription, so sequencing read expressed TCRB transcripts. Generated by immunoSEQ multiplex PCR, the TCRdb table keeps only in-frame clones and is missing some. The sample carries roughly 41,000 clones, 45% to 50% recorded once. The V gene end was trimmed by 4 bases and the J gene end by 7 bases; junction bases not matched to a gene: 4. The CDR3 spans 15 residues. The germline V gene encodes CDR1 SNHLY and CDR2 FYNNEI. This chain joins TRBV2 and TRBJ2-3, with 14 bases lining up with TRBD2. The source is a woman aged 18-29 years in good health. The sample was central memory CD4+ T cells from blood. The chain's CDR3 is CASSVGTSGGNTQYF. In nucleotides, the CDR3 is TGTGCCAGCAGTGTTGGGACTAGCGGGGGAAATACGCAGTATTTT.